This paragraph covers one T cell receptor beta chain sequence. Its cognate antigen has yet to be identified. Qualities for individual bases were not recorded, and no much larger clone is one base off. High-throughput TCR beta sequencing profiled peripheral blood CD8+ and CD4+ T cells from healthy donors, Susac syndrome patients and multiple sclerosis patients. The healthy donors served as controls matched for age and sex. Bulk CD8+ and CD4+ T cells were purified by magnetic negative isolation, while CD8+ TEMRA cells were enriched using FACS. Blood was collected in EDTA tubes and processed within 24 hours, with PBMCs isolated through density gradient centrifugation. PBMCs destined for TCR sequencing were cryopreserved in liquid nitrogen and later thawed in a 37 °C water bath. The sorted or isolated CD4+, CD8+ and CD8+ TEMRA cells reached a purity of at least 90%. RNA was extracted using the RNeasy kit, and about 0.5 to 1 ug of the RNA was reverse transcribed with random hexamers. The immunoSEQ multiplex PCR assay, which covers 54 Vbeta and 13 Jbeta segments, was used to amplify TCR beta CDR3 regions. PCR amplification bias was corrected by using a synthetic template baseline for primer optimization and computational correction. Turning to the authors' computational methods: Reads were assigned to V, D and J genes according to IMGT and analyzed in immunoSEQ Analyzer, with only productive sequences retained. To calculate clonality, Shannon entropy was normalized by log2 of the number of productive unique sequences and then subtracted from one. For each patient and control, public and private clones were evaluated within the 100 most prevalent clones. Clones were defined as Susac-specific if absent from the healthy and MS cohorts, from 1052 published viral clones and from other ImmuneACCESS disease sequences. TCRdb reworked the public reads: Q25 trimming with fastp, MiXCR clone assembly, productive beta chains retained. Entries are consolidated by CDR3 protein sequence, retaining the most common genes and DNA. The V and J calls were not made by the authors but by TCRdb's processing. The sample contains under 200,000 distinct CDR3 sequences, approximately 93% of them found a single time. The top ten clonotypes cover around 0.096% of the sample.

These data are taken from a study of CD8 T cells in Susac syndrome (dated by TCRdb to the late 2010s). Concerning the study at large: Repertoire sequencing was used to test whether CD8+ T cell activation and differentiation in Susac syndrome was antigen driven.

What the research found in general, with its limitations: The number of individuals in the TCR sequencing and HLA analysis was acknowledged as relatively small.

V loses 5 bases, J loses 8 bases, and the germline ends lie 15 bases apart. CDR3 length: 13 amino acids, cysteine to phenylalanine. Kept here is only the CDR3 DNA, which spans 39 bases and is read in frame from base 1. This TCR was recovered from a human donor in good health. Specimen: CD4+ T cells from PBMCs. Recombination connected TRBV12-3 or TRBV12-4 to TRBJ1-2; confidence is insufficient to name the D gene. The sequence in DNA is TGTGCCAGCAGTCCGGACGGACTGGGGGGCTACACCTTC. Its translation reads: CASSPDGLGGYTF.